This entry features one T cell receptor beta chain sequence. The time point: peak reinfection, 3 to 8 weeks after reinfection detection. No in vitro expansion preceded TCR sequencing of the sorted cells. Clones were sequenced by immunoSEQ multiplex PCR, and TCRdb holds only the in-frame ones, with some missing. The sample lists roughly 43,000 clones; around nine tenths were seen once. This sample was included in a study of memory CD8 T cells in hepatitis C reinfection. From germline, CDR1 is SQVTM and CDR2 ANQGSEA. Trimming cost V 3 bases and J 7 bases, with 19 bases left between them. This CDR3 is 15 amino acids long.

The source of this sequence is a man younger than 35 with hepatitis C virus infection. The V and J genes are TRBV29-1 and TRBJ2-1; TRBD2 might be the D (6 bases). The sequenced sample was naive CD8+ T cells sorted from blood. CDR3 region: CSVEMGGMGVNEQFF. CDR3 DNA: TGCAGCGTTGAGATGGGCGGGATGGGAGTGAATGAGCAGTTCTTC.